This TCR beta chain was documented in a study of blood T cell repertoires in COVID-19. Study background: PBMCs, B-cell-depleted T cells, or T cells were the source of the cDNA or gDNA that made up the material.

Only in-frame clones appear in the TCRdb table, and some are missing; sequencing was by immunoSEQ multiplex PCR. The sample lists about 140,000 clones, approximately 91% occurring once. A single count supports this clone. Between the trimmed V and J ends, which lost 1 base and 7 bases, there was a span of 10 bases. CDR3 length: 13 residues. In germline, CDR1 is LGHNA, CDR2 YSLEER. V gene TRBV4-3 combines with J gene TRBJ1-1; possible D gene TRBD1, 6 bases. The sequence was obtained from a man aged 50 to 60 with active or convalescent COVID-19. Specimen: peripheral blood. CDR3 loop: CASSQVGAGEAFF. CDR3 DNA sequence: TGCGCCAGCAGCCAAGTGGGGGCAGGTGAAGCTTTCTTT.